This T cell receptor (beta chain) stems from a study of metastatic and nonmetastatic thyroid tumors (dated by TCRdb to about 2020). For the wider study: Repertoires from peripheral blood and from tumor or nodule tissue samples of malignant and benign thyroid patients were compared. Results and caveats for the whole study, not just this receptor: TCR beta diversity was reported as significantly higher in malignant tumors than in benign nodules, in both blood and tumor samples.

Libraries were prepared through PCR. Sequencing relied on an Illumina HiSeq 4000. High-throughput sequencing was used to profile the CDR3 region of the TCR beta-chain in every patient. The authors' pipeline ran thus. The researchers built a classifier to tell apart papillary thyroid cancer patients with distant metastasis, based on CDR3 differences among clinicopathological groups. The Shannon index was used to measure repertoire diversity, and the Morisita-Horn index was used to measure how similar tumor and blood repertoires were. TCRdb reprocessed the public reads (quality trimming at Q25 with fastp, clone calling with MiXCR) and kept in-frame beta chains. The V and J calls were determined by TCRdb, not by the authors. For this sample the table gives 7,000 or so clones, of which around two fifths were detected only once. The ten biggest clones cover around 25% of the sample. A word on this clone: There is no known antigen for this receptor. Per-base qualities were not stored, and no clone one base away is much larger.

Before undergoing thyroid surgery, none of the patients had been given any kind of treatment. Using T-cell receptor beta sequencing, the researchers looked back retrospectively at clinical samples from patients, gathered between about 2012 and 2019. Input material: tumor tissue. The receptor comes from a female donor with papillary thyroid cancer or a benign thyroid nodule (not recorded which). Some clones in this sample may be carry-over from other donors' samples.

The DNA sequence reads TGTGCCAGCAGCTGGGGGGGATCCGGAGAGACCCAGTACTTC. Its translation reads: CASSWGGSGETQYF. The chain uses TRBV2 and TRBJ2-5; 7 nucleotides in the junction match TRBD2. CDR1 and CDR2 were assigned from the germline V gene as SNHLY and FYNNEI. Compared with germline, V lacks 6 bases and J lacks 4 bases; bases without a gene match: 8. Inclusive of the bounding cysteine and phenylalanine, the CDR3 is 14 residues long. Of all the DNA, just the CDR3 is kept, 42 bases in frame from base 1.